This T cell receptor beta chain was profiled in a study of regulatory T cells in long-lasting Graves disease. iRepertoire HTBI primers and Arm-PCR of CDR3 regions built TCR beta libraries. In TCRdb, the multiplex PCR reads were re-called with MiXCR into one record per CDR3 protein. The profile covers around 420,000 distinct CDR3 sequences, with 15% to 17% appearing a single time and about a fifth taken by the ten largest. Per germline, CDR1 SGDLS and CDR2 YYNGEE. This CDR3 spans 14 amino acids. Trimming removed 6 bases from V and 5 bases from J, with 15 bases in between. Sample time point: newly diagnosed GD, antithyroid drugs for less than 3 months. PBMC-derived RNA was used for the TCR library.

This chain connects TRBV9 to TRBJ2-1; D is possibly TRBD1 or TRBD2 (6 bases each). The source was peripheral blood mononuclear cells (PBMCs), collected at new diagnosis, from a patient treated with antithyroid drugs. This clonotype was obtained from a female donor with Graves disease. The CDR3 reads CASNPGALDNEQFF. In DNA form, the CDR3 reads TGTGCCAGCAACCCGGGGGCGCTGGACAATGAGCAGTTCTTC.